This TCR beta chain was recorded in a study of blood T cell repertoires in COVID-19. TCRdb's copy holds only in-frame clones and misses some; the assay was immunoSEQ multiplex PCR. The data contain over 200,000 clones, roughly four fifths of them singletons. The CDR3 spans 13 residues. Germline V gives CDR1 SGHRS, CDR2 YFSETQ. V was clipped by 4 bases and J by 10 bases, with 15 bases between them. The sequence came from a man between 35 and 55 years old who had recovered from COVID-19. The rearrangement joins TRBV5-1 to TRBJ2-1, with unresolved D. Sequencing used PBMCs or T cells enriched from blood (not recorded which). CDR3 in amino acids: CASSPFSVFEQFF. In nucleotides, the CDR3 is TGCGCCAGCAGCCCCTTTTCAGTTTTCGAGCAGTTCTTC.